Included here is one T cell receptor (beta chain) sequence, with context. The antigen this receptor binds is unknown. The input lacks base qualities; no much larger clone sits a single base away. A second Seattle source provided samples from volunteer blood donors who had recovered from COVID-19. Whole blood was collected in K2EDTA tubes by collaborating institutions according to the institutions' own protocols. For TCRbeta analysis, collaborator samples were shipped as frozen whole blood, as isolated PBMCs, or as DNA extracted from either sample type. The CDR3 starts with the cysteine, ends with the phenylalanine, and has 14 residues. The only DNA kept is the CDR3, 42 bases in frame from the first base. V is clipped by 0 bases and J by 4 bases, and the sequence between their germline boundaries is 9 bases long. The germline V gene specifies MNHEY as CDR1 and SVGAGI as CDR2. This sample is part of a study of blood T cell repertoires in COVID-19 (dated by TCRdb to the early 2020s). Turning to the overall study: The collaborator samples originated in the United States, Italy and Spain and spanned the acute and convalescent phases of COVID-19. The prospective study material was composed of cDNA or gDNA derived from T cells, B-cell-depleted T cells, or PBMCs. The dataset comprised deeply sampled blood TCRbeta repertoires from subjects exposed to, actively infected with, or recovered from COVID-19. The repertoires were released in a freely available public database intended as a resource for research on the immune response to SARS-CoV-2. Samples came from the ongoing ImmuneRACE study (first 160 participants) plus 1,254 subjects from 6 global collaborators. The sample metadata nearly always contained a de-identified subject ID, COVID-19 status, age in years and sex. HLA class I and class II types, where available, came from metadata supplied by the sample provider rather than from assay-based typing.

Summary of the overall study and its limitations: Clinical and demographic metadata were provided uncurated, with the amount varying by source and participant.

TCRbeta CDR3 regions were amplified from genomic DNA using the immunoSEQ Assay, a bias-controlled multiplex PCR. The original pipeline was this. Nucleated cell counts per sample were estimated from amplification of reference gene primers within the assay. Sequence reads were collapsed and filtered to measure the absolute abundance of every unique TCRbeta CDR3 rearrangement. For each sample, productive Simpson clonality was calculated by taking the square root of Simpson's diversity index across productive rearrangements. Entries here come from immuneACCESS through TCRdb and include only in-frame sequences with V and J called. Some clones fail to appear in such tables; in the studies checked, an unresolved V gene covers under half of the shortfall, and the cause of the remainder is unknown. V and J calls plus clone size are reproduced from that table; the DNA served to infer D and trimming. This sample is represented by more than 250,000 clones; approximately 86% of them were singletons. The biggest ten clones account for about 2.2% of the sample.

Sequenced input: peripheral blood. The TCR sequence derives from a woman in her 30s who had recovered from COVID-19. The sequence is built from TRBV6-5 and TRBJ1-2; TRBD1 could be the D gene, as 5 bases match. The CDR3: CASSYSGRGYGYTF. The DNA sequence follows: TGTGCCAGCAGTTACTCGGGAAGGGGCTATGGCTACACCTTC.